This TCR beta chain stems from a study of T-cell reconstitution after alpha-beta-depleted transplantation in children. Overall study results and limits: Some patients' high day-60 TCRbeta diversity was traced to surviving recipient T cells and thymic progenitors. Fresh T-cell production supplied most of the T-cell counts and diversity seen one year after transplant. There were reportedly several hundred expanded graft clones from which alpha-beta T cells came about two months after transplant.

Germline CDR1 KGHSH, CDR2 LQKENI. CDR3 length: 16 residues. V lost 6 bases, J lost 4 bases, and 12 bases stayed unmatched. Molecular barcoding with unique molecular identifiers was used for the TCRbeta library. MiXCR, run by TCRdb on the PCR reads, gives a single entry per CDR3 protein. Among about 580,000 distinct CDR3 sequences listed, 23% were seen once. Remarks on this clonotype: The target antigen is unknown.

This sequence originates from a boy less than two years old who had a stem cell transplant for acute myeloid leukemia, so the T cells may come from the graft donor. The starting material was PBMCs, mostly from graft donor cells, obtained 360 days after TCRalphabeta/CD19-depleted stem cell transplant. The chain uses TRBV18 and TRBJ1-5; 7 nucleotides line up with TRBD1. The CDR3 protein is CASSPYTGVGNQPQHF. The CDR3 nucleotides are TGTGCCAGCTCTCCATATACAGGGGTAGGGAATCAGCCCCAGCATTTT.